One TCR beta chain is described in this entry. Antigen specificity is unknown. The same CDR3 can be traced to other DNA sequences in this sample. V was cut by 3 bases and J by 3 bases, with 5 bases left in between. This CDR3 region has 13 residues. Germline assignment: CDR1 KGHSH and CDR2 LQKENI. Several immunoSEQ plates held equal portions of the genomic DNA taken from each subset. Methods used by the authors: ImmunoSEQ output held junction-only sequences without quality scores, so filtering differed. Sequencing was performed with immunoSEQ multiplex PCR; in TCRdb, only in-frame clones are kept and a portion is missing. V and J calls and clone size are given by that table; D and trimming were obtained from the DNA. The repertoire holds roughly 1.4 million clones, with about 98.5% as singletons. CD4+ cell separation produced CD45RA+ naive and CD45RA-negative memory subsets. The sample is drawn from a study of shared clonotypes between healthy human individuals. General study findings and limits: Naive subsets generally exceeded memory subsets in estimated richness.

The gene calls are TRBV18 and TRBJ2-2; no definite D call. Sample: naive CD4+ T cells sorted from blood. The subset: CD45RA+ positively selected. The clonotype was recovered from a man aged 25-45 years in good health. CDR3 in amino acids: CASSPLDTGELFF. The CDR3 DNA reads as TGTGCCAGCTCACCCCTGGACACCGGGGAGCTGTTTTTT.